This T cell receptor (beta chain) was captured in a study of blood T cell repertoires in COVID-19 (dated by TCRdb to 2020 to 2022). In the study overall: Collaborator samples came from the United States, Italy and Spain and covered acute and convalescent phases of COVID-19. Subjects who had been exposed to COVID-19, were actively infected with it, or had recovered from it provided the deeply sampled blood TCRbeta repertoires that made up the dataset. The prospective study material was composed of cDNA or gDNA derived from T cells, B-cell-depleted T cells, or PBMCs. Sample metadata almost always included a de-identified subject ID, COVID-19 status, age in years and sex. A freely available public database, intended as a resource for researchers studying the immune response to SARS-CoV-2, is where the repertoires were released. HLA class I and class II types, where available, came from metadata supplied by the sample provider rather than from assay-based typing. The samples were drawn from the first 160 participants of the ongoing ImmuneRACE study and from over 950 subjects provided by 6 global collaborators.

TCRbeta CDR3 regions were amplified from genomic DNA using the immunoSEQ Assay, a bias-controlled multiplex PCR. On the study's bioinformatics: Within the assay, amplification of reference gene primers was used to estimate how many nucleated cells each sample contained. To quantify the absolute abundance of each unique TCRbeta CDR3 rearrangement, sequence reads were collapsed and filtered. For each sample, productive Simpson clonality was calculated by taking the square root of Simpson's diversity index across productive rearrangements. TCRdb took over this immuneACCESS table, retaining in-frame rearrangements with V and J assigned. Such tables are incomplete; in checked studies, under half of the missing clones stem from an unresolved V gene, and the remainder is unexplained. The D gene and trimming were derived from the DNA, and the V and J assignments and clone size from that table. The sample table shows tens of thousands of clones, and approximately 80% are seen once. The ten most abundant clones make up about 45% of the sample.

CDR3 length: 12 amino acids, cysteine to phenylalanine. CDR3 DNA is the only sequence kept; it has 36 bases, read in frame from the first base. V lost 7 bases and J lost 1 base; the stretch between them is 7 bases long. CDR1 and CDR2 are read off the germline V gene as ENHRY and SYGVKD. Whole blood was collected in K2EDTA tubes by collaborating institutions according to the institutions' own protocols. For TCRbeta analysis, collaborators shipped samples as frozen whole blood, isolated PBMCs, or DNA extracted from either of those sample types. On this clone: Its antigen is unknown. Qualities for individual bases were not recorded, and no much larger clone is one base off.

The paper's findings and limits, for the study overall: Clinical and demographic metadata were provided uncurated, with the amount varying by source and participant.

Material: peripheral blood. The sequence was obtained from a man older than 75 with acute or convalescent COVID-19. The chain is encoded by TRBV10-3 joined to TRBJ1-1; no D gene can be assigned with confidence. The CDR3 protein is CAIKSKNTEAFF. The DNA sequence is as follows: TGTGCCATCAAGAGCAAGAACACTGAAGCTTTCTTT.